This T cell receptor beta chain stems from a study of CD8 T cells in ankylosing spondylitis. TCRdb re-called the 5' RACE reads through MiXCR, storing one row per CDR3 protein. The sample lists just under 350,000 distinct CDR3 sequences, over 12% occurring once. The CDR3 sequence is 14 residues long. V lost 6 bases and J lost 2, with 12 bases in between. Germline loops: CDR1 SEHNR, CDR2 FQNEAQ (reference sequence). This clonotype was found many times. The specimen sequenced was blood, either unsorted or a sorted T cell fraction (not recorded which). The rearrangement joins TRBV7-9 to TRBJ2-3; D could derive from TRBD1 or TRBD2 (5 bases each). The receptor comes from a male donor with ankylosing spondylitis or in good health (not recorded which). DNA of the CDR3: TGTGCCAGCAGGAAGGGGACGGTCACAGATACGCAGTATTTT. This gives the protein CASRKGTVTDTQYF.